This T cell receptor (beta chain) was identified in a study of blood T cells in healthy people across ages. The second PCR ran roughly 6 to 12 cycles with a sample-barcoded 5' primer and J-beta primers. TCRdb reanalysed the 5' RACE reads using MiXCR and keeps one entry per CDR3 protein. Here the sample spans about 1 million distinct CDR3 sequences, approximately 26% being singletons. This same sample was also taken into another study, of T cells of mothers and their children. That work contributes: Per child, around 3 million TCR beta CDR3 reads were obtained, against over 9 million per mother.

Sequenced material: blood. The receptor comes from a girl aged 2-10 years in good health.

The CDR3 DNA follows: TGTGCCAGCAGACTGACTAGCGCCGGGGAGCTGTTTTTT. This codes for CASRLTSAGELFF. This chain links TRBV12-3 or TRBV12-4 with TRBJ2-2; 8 bases agree with TRBD2. Germline trimming cut 6 bases from V and 6 bases from J; bases unmatched to any gene: 3. The CDR3 is 13 amino acids.